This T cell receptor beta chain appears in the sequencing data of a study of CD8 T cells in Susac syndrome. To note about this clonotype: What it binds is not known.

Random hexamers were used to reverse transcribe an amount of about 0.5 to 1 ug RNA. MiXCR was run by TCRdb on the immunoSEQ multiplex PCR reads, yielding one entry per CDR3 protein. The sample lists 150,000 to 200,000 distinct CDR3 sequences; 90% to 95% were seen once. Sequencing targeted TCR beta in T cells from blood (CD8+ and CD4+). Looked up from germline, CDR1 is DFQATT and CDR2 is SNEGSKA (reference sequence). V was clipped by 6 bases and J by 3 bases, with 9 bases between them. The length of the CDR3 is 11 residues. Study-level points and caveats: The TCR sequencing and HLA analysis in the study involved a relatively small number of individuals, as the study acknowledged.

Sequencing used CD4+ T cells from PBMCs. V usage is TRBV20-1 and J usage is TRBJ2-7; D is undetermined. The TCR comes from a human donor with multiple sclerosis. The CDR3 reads CSAPINYEQYF. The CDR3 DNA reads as TGCAGTGCCCCGATCAACTACGAGCAGTACTTC.